This T cell receptor beta chain is from a study of OX40 agonist ivuxolimab in advanced cancers. As for the study in general: Every 2 weeks, patients received ivuxolimab intravenously, dosed at 0.01 to 10 mg/kg. The mean age was approximately 60 years, ranging from 23 to 79, with approximately 85% of participants male. Study results and caveats: At 0.1 to 3.0 mg/kg, clonal expansion of CD4+ and CD8+ blood T cells had occurred by week 6.

The assay was immunoSEQ multiplex PCR, and TCRdb's table has in-frame clones only and misses some. The table shows 30,000 or so clones, with 70% to 90% occurring only once. Concerning this clone: Its antigen is not known.

CDR3 length: 16 amino acids. The V end lost 3 bases, the J end lost 1 base, and 15 bases lay between the germline ends. Germline CDR1 reads MRHNA; CDR2 reads SNTAGT. The origin of this receptor is an adult with an advanced solid tumor such as melanoma, head and neck, liver or kidney cancer. Sequenced material: CD4+ or CD8+ T cells sorted from blood, taken in a trial of the OX40 agonist ivuxolimab. The V and J genes are TRBV6-4 and TRBJ1-1; no clear D gene. The CDR3 nucleotides are TGTGCCAGCAGTGATACCCAGAGGACGGGGAACACTGAAGCTTTCTTT. This translates into CASSDTQRTGNTEAFF.